The 18 T cell receptor beta chains given below trace back to one sample, sequenced in a study of blood T cell repertoires in COVID-19. This table comes from immunoSEQ multiplex PCR, and its TCRdb copy is limited to in-frame clones, with some not included. The table records about 370,000 clones, approximately 92% of them present only once. Sequences were obtained from PBMCs or T cells enriched from blood (not recorded which). The receptor source for this set is a man in his late teens or twenties who had recovered from COVID-19.

The chain joins TRBV5-8 to TRBJ2-1, with 7 bases lining up with TRBD2. The CDR3 sequence is 13 residues long. Germline trimming cut 0 bases from V and 9 bases from J; bases unmatched to any gene: 3. Germline-derived CDR1 and CDR2 are SGHTS and YDEGEE. DNA of the CDR3: TGTGCCAGCAGCTTGGGGGGGGGTAGTGAGCAGTTCTTC. Its translation: CASSLGGGSEQFF.

The chain combines TRBV7-2 with TRBJ2-5, with unresolved D. The V gene's germline CDR1 is SGHTA and CDR2 FQGNSA. Trimming removed 6 bases at V and 2 bases at J, with 13 bases between. This CDR3 region has 14 residues. Written as DNA, the CDR3 is TGTGCCAGCAGACAAAACGCAGTTCAAGAGACCCAGTACTTC. Protein: CASRQNAVQETQYF.

This rearrangement joins TRBV4-2 to TRBJ2-1; 10 positions agree with TRBD2. The CDR3 length is 16 residues. V gave up 4 bases and J gave up 3 bases; unmatched junction bases: 6. CDR1 is LGHNA, CDR2 YNFKEQ, per germline. In DNA, the CDR3 is TGTGCCAGCAGCCGAGGACTAGCGGATAACTACAATGAGCAGTTCTTC. Amino acid sequence: CASSRGLADNYNEQFF.

The CDR3 reads CASSTDRARGRVTEAFF. The CDR3 nucleotides read TGTGCCAGCAGTACTGACCGGGCCAGGGGACGAGTTACTGAAGCTTTCTTT. J is TRBJ1-1 and V is TRBV28; D is perhaps TRBD1 (6 bases). This CDR3 contains 17 residues. Trimming stripped 5 bases from V and 5 bases from J, with 24 bases between. Germline lookup yields CDR1 MDHEN and CDR2 SYDVKM.

The chain links TRBV19 to TRBJ2-3; 7 bases agree with TRBD1. V was pared by 9 bases and J by 3 bases, with 6 bases of the junction left unmatched. The germline V gene encodes CDR1 LNHDA and CDR2 SQIVND (reference sequence). The CDR3 is 13 residues long. CDR3: CASGQVLTDTQYF. CDR3 DNA: TGTGCCAGCGGACAGGTTTTGACAGATACGCAGTATTTT. The full variable domain, with the rest looked up from reference TRBV19 and TRBJ2-3, is DGGITQSPKYLFRKEGQNVTLSCEQNLNHDAMYWYRQDPGQGLRLIYYSQIVNDFQKGDIAEGYSVSREKKESFPLTVTSAQKNPTAFYLCASGQVLTDTQYFGPGTRLTVL.

CDR3 amino acids: CASSYTGMESYEQYF. The CDR3 DNA reads as TGTGCCAGTAGTTACACAGGGATGGAGTCCTACGAGCAGTACTTC. This sequence joins TRBV19 and TRBJ2-7, with D perhaps TRBD1 (6 bases). Germline CDR1 is LNHDA and CDR2 is SQIVND (reference sequence). This CDR3 is 15 amino acids long. The V and J ends lost 5 bases and 1 base respectively, with 15 bases between them.

This clone was observed a single time. This rearrangement joins TRBV10-1 to TRBJ2-1, with D possibly matching TRBD1 (6 bases). CDR3 length equals 16 residues. V was clipped by 3 bases and J by 2 bases, with 14 bases between them. From germline, CDR1 is WNHNN and CDR2 SYGVQD (reference sequence). The chain's CDR3 is CASSERDKPTYNEQFF. Written as DNA, the CDR3 is TGCGCCAGCAGTGAACGGGACAAACCTACCTACAATGAGCAGTTCTTC.

The V gene is TRBV7-9, the J gene TRBJ2-7, with 7 positions matching TRBD1. The germline V gene encodes CDR1 SEHNR and CDR2 FQNEAQ (reference sequence). Trimming at V came to 0 bases and at J to 6 bases, leaving 11 bases not matched to a gene. CDR3 length: 16 residues. CDR3 sequence reads: CASSLAQTGREGEQYF. In nucleotides, the CDR3 is TGTGCCAGCAGCTTAGCGCAGACAGGGCGAGAGGGCGAGCAGTACTTC.

This chain connects TRBV7-2 to TRBJ2-7; the match to TRBD2 covers 7 bases. CDR1 SGHTA and CDR2 FQGNSA come from the germline V gene. Trimming cost V 4 bases and J 0 bases; bases outside gene matches: 9. CDR3 length: 16 amino acids. The CDR3 spells CASSSVYASGSYEQYF. The CDR3 nucleotides read TGTGCCAGCAGCTCCGTGTACGCTAGCGGCTCCTACGAGCAGTACTTC.

CDR3 DNA sequence: TGTGCCAGCAGCTTTCGGGGGGATGCAACTAATGAAAAACTGTTTTTT. It yields the protein CASSFRGDATNEKLFF. J is TRBJ1-4 and V is TRBV7-2, with D perhaps TRBD1 (5 bases). This CDR3 has 16 residues. V was pared by 3 bases and J by 0 bases, with 11 bases between. CDR1 and CDR2 (germline): SGHTA, FQGNSA. The full variable domain, in which reference TRBV7-2 and TRBJ1-4 provide the parts outside the CDR3, is GAGVSQSPSNKVTEKGKDVELRCDPISGHTALYWYRQSLGQGLEFLIYFQGNSAPDKSGLPSDRFSAERTGGSVSTLTIQRTQQEDSAVYLCASSFRGDATNEKLFFGSGTQLSVL.

The chain employs TRBV2 and TRBJ1-2; D might be TRBD1 (5 bases). This CDR3 is built from 15 residues. Per germline, CDR1 SNHLY and CDR2 FYNNEI. V lost 4 bases, J lost 4 bases, and 16 bases lay in between. The CDR3 reads CASSVTAGGPYGYTF. The CDR3 bases are TGTGCCAGCAGTGTGACAGCGGGAGGGCCCTATGGCTACACCTTC. Full variable domain (remainder filled in from reference TRBV2 and TRBJ1-2): EPEVTQTPSHQVTQMGQEVILRCVPISNHLYFYWYRQILGQKVEFLVSFYNNEISEKSEIFDDQFSVERPDGSNFTLKIRSTKLEDSAMYFCASSVTAGGPYGYTFGSGTRLTVV.

The rearrangement joins TRBV3-1 (or the pseudogene TRBV3-2) to TRBJ1-1; 9 nucleotides match TRBD1. CDR1 and CDR2 from the germline V gene are LGHDT and YNNKEL (reference sequence). Trimming removed 3 bases from V and 0 bases from J; junction bases left unmatched: 8. This CDR3 is built from 17 residues. The CDR3 DNA is TGTGCCAGCAGCCAGACCGGGACAGGGCCCCTGAACACTGAAGCTTTCTTT. Amino acids: CASSQTGTGPLNTEAFF.

This chain connects TRBV6-5 to TRBJ1-2, with 9 bases lining up with TRBD1. Germline V gene sequence: CDR1 MNHEY, CDR2 SVGAGI. This CDR3 is built from 15 residues. The trim removed 6 bases at V and 0 bases at J, leaving 5 bases unmatched. CDR3: CASSLTGGPNYGYTF. CDR3 sequence (DNA): TGTGCCAGCAGCCTGACAGGGGGTCCTAACTATGGCTACACCTTC.

This chain links TRBV7-3 with TRBJ1-2, with D possibly being TRBD1 (5 bases). From germline, CDR1 is SGHTA and CDR2 FQGTGA. CDR3 length: 13 residues. V lost 5 bases and J lost 2, with 9 bases in between. CDR3 nucleotide sequence: TGTGCCAGCAGCCACCCAGGGAACTATGGCTACACCTTC. Translated, it gives CASSHPGNYGYTF. Based on the CDR3 plus reference TRBV7-3 and TRBJ1-2, the full variable domain is GAGVSQTPSNKVTEKGKYVELRCDPISGHTALYWYRQSLGQGPEFLIYFQGTGAADDSGLPNDRFFAVRPEGSVSTLKIQRTERGDSAVYLCASSHPGNYGYTFGSGTRLTVV.

This chain joins TRBV5-1 and TRBJ2-1; 10 nucleotides match TRBD2. Germline V gene lookup returns CDR1 SGHRS and CDR2 YFSETQ. The CDR3 length is 16 residues. Trimming took 5 bases from V and 5 from J; bases not matched to a gene: 10. In nucleotides, the CDR3 is TGCGCCAGCAGTTACGCTCTAGCGGGAGCCAACAATGAGCAGTTCTTC. Translation gives CASSYALAGANNEQFF.

The CDR3 here is CASSKTVNDRGQGNGYTF. In DNA form, the CDR3 reads TGTGCCAGCAGTAAAACCGTTAATGACAGGGGACAAGGCAATGGCTACACCTTC. The chain couples TRBV2 to TRBJ1-2; TRBD1 matches 8 bases. The length of the CDR3 is 18 residues. V shed 5 bases and J 6 bases; nucleotides not matched to a gene: 20. Per the germline V gene, CDR1 is SNHLY and CDR2 is FYNNEI.

J is TRBJ2-5 and V is TRBV3-1 (or the pseudogene TRBV3-2); 7 bases agree with TRBD2. Germline V gives CDR1 LGHDT, CDR2 YNNKEL (reference sequence). The J segment lost 5 bases and the V segment lost 5 bases, leaving 14 bases of the junction unmatched. The CDR3 extends over 16 amino acids. The CDR3: CASSTLGRGRRETQYF. In DNA form, the CDR3 reads TGTGCCAGCAGCACCCTAGGGAGGGGACGGCGGGAGACCCAGTACTTC.

V and J are TRBV6-5 and TRBJ1-6; D is ambiguous. Germline lookup yields CDR1 MNHEY and CDR2 SVGAGI. The V and J ends lost 2 bases and 4 bases respectively, with 3 bases between them. This CDR3 is built from 13 residues. CDR3 coding DNA: TGTGCCAGCAGTTACCAGTATAATTCACCCCTCCACTTT. It is translated as CASSYQYNSPLHF.